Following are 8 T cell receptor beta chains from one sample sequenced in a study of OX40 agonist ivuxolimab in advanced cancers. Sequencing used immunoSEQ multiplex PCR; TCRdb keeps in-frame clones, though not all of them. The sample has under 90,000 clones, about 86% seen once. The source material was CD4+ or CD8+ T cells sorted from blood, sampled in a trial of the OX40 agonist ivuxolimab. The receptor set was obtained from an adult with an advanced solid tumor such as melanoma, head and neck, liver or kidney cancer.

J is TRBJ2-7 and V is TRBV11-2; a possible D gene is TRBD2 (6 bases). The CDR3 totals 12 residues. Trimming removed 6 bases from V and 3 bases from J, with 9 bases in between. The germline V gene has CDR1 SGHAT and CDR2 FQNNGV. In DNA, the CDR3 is TGTGCCAGCAGTTGGCGGGGCTACGAGCAGTACTTC. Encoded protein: CASSWRGYEQYF.

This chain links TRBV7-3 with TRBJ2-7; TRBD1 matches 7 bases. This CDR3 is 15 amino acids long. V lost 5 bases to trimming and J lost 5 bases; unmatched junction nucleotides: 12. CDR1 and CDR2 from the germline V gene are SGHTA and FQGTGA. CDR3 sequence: CASSVDREIIHEQYF. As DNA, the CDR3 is TGTGCCAGCAGCGTAGACAGGGAAATAATCCACGAGCAGTACTTC.

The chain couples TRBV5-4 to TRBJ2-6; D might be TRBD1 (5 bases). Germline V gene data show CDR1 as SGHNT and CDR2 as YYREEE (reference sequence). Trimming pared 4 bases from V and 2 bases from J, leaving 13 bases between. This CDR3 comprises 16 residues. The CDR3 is CASSLNPTAGANVLTF. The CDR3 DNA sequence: TGTGCCAGCAGCCTAAATCCGACAGCTGGGGCCAACGTCCTGACTTTC.

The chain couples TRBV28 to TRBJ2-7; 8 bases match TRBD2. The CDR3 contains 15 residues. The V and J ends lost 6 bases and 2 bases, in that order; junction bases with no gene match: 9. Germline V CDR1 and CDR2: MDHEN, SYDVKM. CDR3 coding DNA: TGTGCCAGCAGACTGTCAGGGACTAGTGCCTACGAGCAGTACTTC. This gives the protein CASRLSGTSAYEQYF.

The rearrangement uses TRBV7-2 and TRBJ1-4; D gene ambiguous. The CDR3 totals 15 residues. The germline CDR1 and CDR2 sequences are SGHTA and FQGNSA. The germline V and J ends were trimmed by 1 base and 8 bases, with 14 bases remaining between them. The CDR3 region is CASSLVAAREEKLFF. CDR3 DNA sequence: TGTGCCAGCAGCTTAGTGGCGGCCCGGGAGGAAAAACTGTTTTTT. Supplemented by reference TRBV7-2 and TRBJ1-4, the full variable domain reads GAGVSQSPSNKVTEKGKDVELRCDPISGHTALYWYRQSLGQGLEFLIYFQGNSAPDKSGLPSDRFSAERTGGSVSTLTIQRTQQEDSAVYLCASSLVAAREEKLFFGSGTQLSVL.

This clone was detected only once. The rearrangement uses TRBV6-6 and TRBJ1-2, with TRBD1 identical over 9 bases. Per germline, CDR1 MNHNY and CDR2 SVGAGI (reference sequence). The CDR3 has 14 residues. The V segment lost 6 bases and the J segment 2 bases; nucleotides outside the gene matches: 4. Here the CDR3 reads CASRSGTGNYGYTF. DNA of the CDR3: TGTGCCAGCAGATCCGGGACAGGGAACTATGGCTACACCTTC.

The CDR3 DNA sequence: TGTGCCAGCTCACCATCCACTCCGGGGCCTAGCTCTGGAAACACCATATATTTT. It translates to CASSPSTPGPSSGNTIYF. The chain is built from TRBV18 and TRBJ1-3; D might be TRBD1 (5 bases). Germline CDR1 KGHSH, CDR2 LQKENI. The CDR3 length is 18 residues. Trimming pared 2 bases from V and 0 bases from J, leaving 17 bases between.

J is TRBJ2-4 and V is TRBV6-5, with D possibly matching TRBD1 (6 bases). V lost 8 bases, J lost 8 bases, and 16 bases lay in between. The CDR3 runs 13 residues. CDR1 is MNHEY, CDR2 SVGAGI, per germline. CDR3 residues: CASGSGRTDIQYF. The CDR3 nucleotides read TGTGCCAGCGGGTCGGGCAGGACAGACATTCAGTACTTC.